A selection of T cell receptor beta chains follows, all from one sample in a study of blood T cell repertoires in COVID-19. Profiled with immunoSEQ multiplex PCR; TCRdb holds only in-frame clones, not every one. The sample contains a few hundred thousand clones, 89% of which appear only once. The sequenced sample was peripheral blood. All receptors derive from a man aged 35 to 55 with acute or convalescent COVID-19. Both conserved end residues are part of each CDR3. A D gene is named only where the DNA matches it firmly. A clone size is listed for some rows: how often the clone was seen (once, few, many), or a class if it is expanded.

D gene | J gene | clone size | V gene | CDR3 DNA | CDR3 protein
TRBD2 | TRBJ2-2 | - | TRBV9 | TGTGCCAGCAGCTTACCCCCTGTAGCGGGGGGGCCTGACACCGGGGAGCTGTTTTTT | CASSLPPVAGGPDTGELFF
TRBD2 | TRBJ2-5 | - | TRBV9 | TGTGCCAGCAGCGTAGGAGCGGGGGGTCGTCAAGAGACCCAGTACTTC | CASSVGAGGRQETQYF
TRBD1 | TRBJ2-7 | once | TRBV28 | TGTGCCAGCAGCCGCCCGGGGACAGGGACCTACGAGCAGTACTTC | CASSRPGTGTYEQYF
- | TRBJ2-4 | - | TRBV7-9 | TGTGCCAGCAGCTGGTACGGGAGCGAAAACATTCAGTACTTC | CASSWYGSENIQYF
- | TRBJ1-3 | - | TRBV12-3/TRBV12-4 | TGTGCCAGCAGTCCAGGGTCGGAAAACACCATATATTTT | CASSPGSENTIYF
TRBD2 | TRBJ2-3 | - | TRBV4-1 | TGCGCCAGCAGCCAAGAACTAGCGGGGGGGACAGATACGCAGTATTTT | CASSQELAGGTDTQYF
- | TRBJ1-4 | - | TRBV14 | TGTGCCAGCAGCCAAGTCGGTAGCGGGCTTTCGGAAAAACTGTTTTTT | CASSQVGSGLSEKLFF
- | TRBJ2-7 | once | TRBV5-6 | TGTGCCAGCAGCCTGAGCTCCTACGAGCAGTACTTC | CASSLSSYEQYF
TRBD1 | TRBJ1-1 | - | TRBV5-1 | TGCGCCAGCAGCTGGGGACAGGGGGCGACTGAAGCTTTCTTT | CASSWGQGATEAFF
TRBD1 | TRBJ2-2 | - | TRBV10-3 | TGTGCCATCAGTGATTCAGACAGGGGGCGGACCGGGGAGCTGTTTTTT | CAISDSDRGRTGELFF
- | TRBJ1-2 | - | TRBV9 | TGTGCCAGCAGCGTAGAAGGGCAGGGGTATCGGGGCTACACCTTC | CASSVEGQGYRGYTF
TRBD1 | TRBJ1-5 | - | TRBV9 | TGTGCCAGCAGCCCCGGCCAGGGGGCTGGACAGCCCCAGCATTTT | CASSPGQGAGQPQHF
TRBD1 | TRBJ1-2 | - | TRBV9 | TGTGCCAGCAGCCTCGACAGGGGGCAGGGCTATGGCTACACCTTC | CASSLDRGQGYGYTF
- | TRBJ1-3 | - | TRBV5-1 | TGCGCCAGCAGCACTGGGGCGAAGAGCTCTGGAAACACCATATATTTT | CASSTGAKSSGNTIYF
- | TRBJ1-2 | - | TRBV6-1 | TGTGCCAGCAGTGAAGTTCTGGCAGCTAACTATGGCTACACCTTC | CASSEVLAANYGYTF
TRBD1 | TRBJ2-7 | - | TRBV3-1/TRBV3-2 | TGTGCCAGCAGTGACAGGGGCGTGTCCTACGAGCAGTACTTC | CASSDRGVSYEQYF
- | TRBJ1-2 | - | TRBV28 | TGTGCCAGCAGTCTCCCAGGGGCGAGAAACTATGGCTACACCTTC | CASSLPGARNYGYTF
TRBD1 | TRBJ1-2 | once | TRBV18 | TGTGCCAGCTCCGTGGGACAGGGGGCGCTTGATGGCTACACCTTC | CASSVGQGALDGYTF
- | TRBJ1-2 | - | TRBV5-1 | TGCGCCAGCAGCTTATATCCGGAGCAGGGCTATGGCTACACCTTC | CASSLYPEQGYGYTF
TRBD1 | TRBJ1-2 | - | TRBV6-5 | TGTGCCAGCAGCCGGGACAGGGTAGCCTATGGCTACACCTTC | CASSRDRVAYGYTF
TRBD1 | TRBJ1-3 | - | TRBV28 | TGTGCCAGCAGTCGGACAGGCCTCTCTGGAAACACCATATATTTT | CASSRTGLSGNTIYF
TRBD2 | TRBJ2-5 | - | TRBV11-2 | TGTGCCAGCAGCTTAGTCAGCGGGGGCCTTGGGGAGACCCAGTACTTC | CASSLVSGGLGETQYF
- | TRBJ2-7 | - | TRBV6-6 | TGTGCCAGCAGTCCTTGGACGGGAGCCTACGAGCAGTACTTC | CASSPWTGAYEQYF
- | TRBJ1-1 | - | TRBV4-3 | TGCGCCAGCAGCTCAGGGGTTGGTACTGAAGCTTTCTTT | CASSSGVGTEAFF
- | TRBJ2-3 | - | TRBV6-2/TRBV6-3 | TGTGCCAGCAGTTACTCAAACTCCCGAGGGGGACCTTACACAGATACGCAGTATTTT | CASSYSNSRGGPYTDTQYF
TRBD1 | TRBJ1-4 | - | TRBV5-1 | TGCGCCAGCAGCAGGGGACAGGGAAACGAAAAACTGTTTTTT | CASSRGQGNEKLFF
TRBD1 | TRBJ1-5 | - | TRBV18 | TGTGCCAGCTCACCTACAGGGGACCTTAGCAATCAGCCCCAGCATTTT | CASSPTGDLSNQPQHF
- | TRBJ2-5 | - | TRBV19 | TGTGCCAGTAGTATCGCGGGTTCCCAAGAGACCCAGTACTTC | CASSIAGSQETQYF
TRBD1 | TRBJ1-1 | - | TRBV7-3 | TGTGCCAGCAGCTCACAACAGGGGGCCTCTGAAGCTTTCTTT | CASSSQQGASEAFF
TRBD1 | TRBJ2-1 | - | TRBV12-5 | TGTGCTAGTGGTTTGGTAAGGGGGACAGGTTTAGCGGAGTACAATGAGCAGTTCTTC | CASGLVRGTGLAEYNEQFF
- | TRBJ2-5 | - | TRBV3-1/TRBV3-2 | TGTGCCAGCAGCCAAGGGGCAGAGACCCAGTACTTC | CASSQGAETQYF
- | TRBJ2-2 | once | TRBV5-6 | TGTGCCAGCAGCTCGGAGTACGGGTCGATCACCGGGGAGCTGTTTTTT | CASSSEYGSITGELFF
- | TRBJ1-4 | once | TRBV3-1/TRBV3-2 | TGTGCCAGCAGCCTTTTTAGGAGTCACATTTCTAATGAAAAACTGTTTTTT | CASSLFRSHISNEKLFF
TRBD2 | TRBJ2-1 | - | TRBV5-1 | TGCGCCAGCAGCTTCCGGAATGGGACTAGCGGAGTCGTTTACAATGAGCAGTTCTTC | CASSFRNGTSGVVYNEQFF
- | TRBJ1-2 | - | TRBV6-4 | TGTGCCAGCAGTCAGGACGGGGTCTATGGCTACACCTTC | CASSQDGVYGYTF
- | TRBJ1-1 | - | TRBV7-6 | TGTGCCAGCAGCTTGAGGGTGTCTGGCACTGAAGCTTTCTTT | CASSLRVSGTEAFF
- | TRBJ1-1 | - | TRBV5-6 | TGTGCCAGCACCACAGATCAGGGTCTCGCTGAAGCTTTCTTT | CASTTDQGLAEAFF
- | TRBJ2-1 | few | TRBV6-5 | TGTGCCAGCAGGGACTCCCCCTCCTACAATGAGCAGTTCTTC | CASRDSPSYNEQFF
TRBD1 | TRBJ1-1 | - | TRBV27 | TGTGCCAGCAGACGAGGGCAGGGGGCTATCGGAACTGAAGCTTTCTTT | CASRRGQGAIGTEAFF
- | TRBJ2-2 | - | TRBV12-3/TRBV12-4 | TGTGCCAGCAGTTTTCCGGGGACCGGGGAGCTGTTTTTT | CASSFPGTGELFF
- | TRBJ1-2 | few | TRBV4-3 | TGCGCCAGCAGCCCGGTCTTAGGGGGACGTGGCTACACCTTC | CASSPVLGGRGYTF
- | TRBJ1-2 | - | TRBV13 | TGTGCCAGCAGCTTAGGGACAGGAGACTATGGCTACACCTTC | CASSLGTGDYGYTF
- | TRBJ1-5 | - | TRBV4-1 | TGCGCCAGCAGCCAAGATGGCGGGGGCCGGCAGCCCCAGCATTTT | CASSQDGGGRQPQHF
- | TRBJ1-2 | - | TRBV12-1 | TGTGCCAGCAGCACGTTGGACAGGGAAATTCGGAATGGCTACACCTTC | CASSTLDREIRNGYTF
TRBD2 | TRBJ2-3 | - | TRBV10-3 | TGTGCCATCAGTGACGGAGCGGGAGCAATAGATACGCAGTATTTT | CAISDGAGAIDTQYF